The sequence of this T cell receptor beta chain was determined in a study of blood T cell repertoires in COVID-19. CDR3 length: 15 residues. V was shortened by 6 bases and J by 4 bases, with 18 bases between the two germline ends. CDR1 and CDR2 from the germline V gene are MDHEN and SYDVKM. Sequenced by immunoSEQ multiplex PCR; TCRdb stores in-frame clones only, minus some. The sample carries 45,000 to 55,000 clones, around 84% recorded once. The chain carries TRBV28 and TRBJ1-1, with a weak D call TRBD1 (5 bases). The TCR originated in a man aged 50 or older with acute or convalescent COVID-19. The specimen sequenced was peripheral blood. CDR3 region: CASSSRRGGTTEAFF. For the CDR3, the DNA is TGTGCCAGCAGCTCCAGACGGGGAGGGACCACTGAAGCTTTCTTT. Combining the CDR3 with reference TRBV28 and TRBJ1-1 gives the whole variable domain DVKVTQSSRYLVKRTGEKVFLECVQDMDHENMFWYRQDPGLGLRLIYFSYDVKMKEKGDIPEGYSVSREKKERFSLILESASTNQTSMYLCASSSRRGGTTEAFFGQGTRLTVV.